This T cell receptor beta chain was obtained from a study of beta chain features in type 1 diabetes (dated by TCRdb to the late 2010s). At the level of the whole study: Mean age, gender distribution, total cell number and subset yield were not different between patients and healthy donors. Across all samples, roughly 110,000,000 sorted cells were examined, and cell number per subset correlated strongly with RNA yield. In the study, recently diagnosed type 1 diabetes patients and matched healthy donors were compared on the TCRB repertoires of their sorted circulating CD4+ T cell subsets. Whereas all 28 donors provided naive and central memory subsets, regulatory and stem cell-like memory subsets were isolated from just 8 patients and roughly 8 healthy donors.

All of the isolated RNA was reverse transcribed with the High Capacity cDNA Reverse Transcription Kit, so expressed TCRB transcripts were sequenced. Deep immunoSEQ sequencing was performed on naive, central memory and regulatory T cell samples, with an average of roughly 3.5 million total reads per sample. Sorted cells were lysed in RLT buffer, and RNA was extracted using DNase-treated RNeasy Micro or Mini kits according to cell number. To prevent cross-contamination, every cell subset was processed on its own, while patient and healthy donor samples were processed together. TCRB sequences were amplified from cDNA with the immunoSEQ multiplex PCR, producing 87-bp fragments spanning the CDR3 region. Sequencing of the amplicons was performed on the Illumina HiSeq platform. The paper's data handling went like this. PCR bias was corrected computationally using synthetic template baselines, and reads within Hamming distance 2 were collapsed, with unmergeable singletons discarded. Reads were aligned to IMGT to assign V, D and J genes, CDR3 length, and insertions or deletions at six rearrangement sites. Within each subset, clonotype counts were normalized to the number of sorted cells before true diversity and Gini coefficients were calculated with the tcR R package. The overlap coefficient, calculated on TCRB nucleotide sequences, was used to quantify repertoire sharing. As a proxy for the pre-selection repertoire, out-of-frame TCRB sequences from naive cells were analyzed. As stored in TCRdb, this immuneACCESS dataset retains in-frame rearrangements with V and J assigned. A fraction of the clones does not appear; measured against another copy, unresolved V genes explain less than half of the discrepancy, and the remainder lacks a known reason. For V, J and clone size, that table is used; D and trimming come from the DNA. This sample lists some 250,000 clones; approximately 15% were detected once. The ten largest clones take up 0.015% to 0.02% of the sample.

This clone was detected a few times. Its antigen remains undetermined. No quality values exist for individual bases; no much larger clone is one base distant. Summary of the overall study and its limitations: Naive, central memory and regulatory TCRB repertoires appeared more similar among patients than among healthy donors. HLA sub-analyses involved small numbers of individuals, so any influence of HLA type on TCRB rearrangement remained unresolved. Sequencing cDNA rather than genomic DNA could over-represent highly expressing activated cells, although activation and CD3 levels did not differ between groups. Patients with type 1 diabetes made fewer insertions and deleted more nucleotides at VDJ recombination sites, implying thymic rearrangement abnormalities. Type 1 diabetes patients showed a moderate but significant shortening of TCRB CDR3 length in all four CD4+ subsets. PCR might favor shorter templates, but patient and control samples were amplified and corrected together, so any skew would affect both groups equally.

Each donor gave one peripheral blood draw, roughly 110 mL on average, collected into heparinised tubes. A BD FACSAria II was used to sort naive, central memory, regulatory and stem cell-like memory CD4+ T cells with a panel that included CD45RO, CCR7, CD25, CD127, CD95 and CD27. Purity was above 95% for every sorted population. Right away, PBMCs were isolated by Lymphoprep density gradient centrifugation and were stained directly, with no culture step. Samples were stained and sorted in pairs, with one healthy donor and one patient per experiment, so that batch effects were minimized. Taken from cysteine to phenylalanine, the CDR3 has 14 residues. Only the CDR3 portion is preserved as DNA: 42 bases, with reading frame beginning at the first base. The germline ends are 14 bases apart after V is trimmed by 11 bases and J by 0 bases. In the germline V gene, CDR1 corresponds to SNHLY and CDR2 to FYNNEI.

The clonotype originates from a man aged 25 to 40 with type 1 diabetes. The V and J segments used are TRBV2 and TRBJ2-1; perhaps TRBD2 is the D gene, with 5 bases matching. The sequenced sample was naive CD4+ T cells from blood. The sample's cell subset or site label, in plain terms: true naive CD4+ T cells. The sequence in DNA is TGTGCCTGCGGGTCGGAGAGCTCCTACAATGAGCAGTTCTTC. It encodes CACGSESSYNEQFF.